These T cell receptor beta chains were read from a single sample in a study of early T cells in non-severe SARS-CoV-2 infection. One entry per CDR3 protein results from TCRdb running MiXCR on the 5' RACE reads. Here the sample spans 76,000 or so distinct CDR3 sequences, roughly 12% being singletons. Sample: whole blood. Receptor source: an adult who was a healthcare worker with PCR-confirmed SARS-CoV-2 infection or an uninfected control (not recorded which). CDR3s include the opening cysteine and the closing phenylalanine or tryptophan. D genes are given only for firm matches. Rows give clone size only sometimes, using once, few, many, or a class for an expanded clone.

V gene: TRBV7-9; clone size: NA; J gene: TRBJ2-7; D gene: TRBD1; CDR3 DNA: TGTGCCAGCAGCTTGGCCCAGGGGGCCTACTCCTACGAGCAGTACTTC; CDR3 protein: CASSLAQGAYSYEQYF
V gene: TRBV18; clone size: NA; J gene: TRBJ1-1; D gene: NA; CDR3 DNA: TGTGCCAGCTCACCACCGCAGACTGAAGCTTTCTTT; CDR3 protein: CASSPPQTEAFF
V gene: TRBV11-2; clone size: NA; J gene: TRBJ2-5; D gene: NA; CDR3 DNA: TGTGCCAGCACCCCAGGGAGTGGCTCATCTCAAGAGACCCAGTACTTC; CDR3 protein: CASTPGSGSSQETQYF
V gene: TRBV3-1; clone size: NA; J gene: TRBJ1-1; D gene: TRBD1; CDR3 DNA: TGTGCCAGCAGCGCAGGGGGCGGCACTGAAGCTTTCTTT; CDR3 protein: CASSAGGGTEAFF
V gene: TRBV12-3/TRBV12-4; clone size: NA; J gene: TRBJ1-2; D gene: TRBD1; CDR3 DNA: TGTGCCAGCACCTTGACAGGGATGGTCTATGGCTACACCTTC; CDR3 protein: CASTLTGMVYGYTF
V gene: TRBV12-3/TRBV12-4; clone size: NA; J gene: TRBJ2-7; D gene: NA; CDR3 DNA: TGTGCCAGCAGTTTTGTCCGCAGCCAGGAGAAGTACTTC; CDR3 protein: CASSFVRSQEKYF
V gene: TRBV29-1; clone size: many; J gene: TRBJ2-1; D gene: NA; CDR3 DNA: TGCAGCGTCAGGGGACAGACGGTGGGAGGTGAGCAGTTCTTC; CDR3 protein: CSVRGQTVGGEQFF
V gene: TRBV4-2; clone size: NA; J gene: TRBJ2-3; D gene: NA; CDR3 DNA: TGTGCCAGCAGCCAAGTAAGGAATACGCAGTATTTT; CDR3 protein: CASSQVRNTQYF
V gene: TRBV6-6; clone size: many; J gene: TRBJ1-5; D gene: TRBD1; CDR3 DNA: TGTGCCAGCAGTTTATCCGGGACAGGGTATCAGCCCCAGCATTTT; CDR3 protein: CASSLSGTGYQPQHF
V gene: TRBV11-2; clone size: many; J gene: TRBJ2-1; D gene: NA; CDR3 DNA: TGTGCCAGCAGCCACAATGAGCAGTTCTTC; CDR3 protein: CASSHNEQFF
V gene: TRBV11-2; clone size: many; J gene: TRBJ2-7; D gene: NA; CDR3 DNA: TGTGCCAGCAGCTTACTCCCCTCCTACGAGCAGTACTTC; CDR3 protein: CASSLLPSYEQYF
V gene: TRBV6-5; clone size: many; J gene: TRBJ2-6; D gene: NA; CDR3 DNA: TGTGCCAGCAACTCTGGGGCCAACGTCCTGACTTTC; CDR3 protein: CASNSGANVLTF
V gene: TRBV27; clone size: many; J gene: TRBJ1-2; D gene: TRBD1; CDR3 DNA: TGTGCCAGCAGTTTAACCCGACAGGGGGCCGGCTATGGCTACACCTTC; CDR3 protein: CASSLTRQGAGYGYTF
V gene: TRBV25-1; clone size: NA; J gene: TRBJ1-6; D gene: NA; CDR3 DNA: TGTGCCAGCAGTGGAGGCATTTCCCTCCACTTT; CDR3 protein: CASSGGISLHF
V gene: TRBV12-3/TRBV12-4; clone size: few; J gene: TRBJ1-2; D gene: TRBD1; CDR3 DNA: TGTGCCAGCAGTTTGGACAGGGGGCGCGTTGGCTACACCTTC; CDR3 protein: CASSLDRGRVGYTF
V gene: TRBV30; clone size: NA; J gene: TRBJ2-2; D gene: NA; CDR3 DNA: TGTGCCTGGAGTCCTAAGCTAGAAACCGGGGAGCTGTTTTTT; CDR3 protein: CAWSPKLETGELFF
V gene: TRBV2; clone size: many; J gene: TRBJ2-1; D gene: NA; CDR3 DNA: TGTGCCAGCAGTCTATCCCATGAGCAGTTCTTC; CDR3 protein: CASSLSHEQFF
V gene: TRBV1; clone size: NA; J gene: TRBJ1-5; D gene: NA; CDR3 DNA: TGCACCAGCACCGAAGTGGGTCAACCGGCACCCAATCAGCCCCAGCATTTT; CDR3 protein: CTSTEVGQPAPNQPQHF
V gene: TRBV6-5; clone size: NA; J gene: TRBJ1-5; D gene: TRBD1; CDR3 DNA: TGTGCCAGCGGACAGGGGCAGCCCCAGCATTTT; CDR3 protein: CASGQGQPQHF
V gene: TRBV7-9; clone size: NA; J gene: TRBJ1-3; D gene: NA; CDR3 DNA: TGTGCCAGCAGCTTAAGTCTCTCGAGCTCTGGAAACACCATATATTTT; CDR3 protein: CASSLSLSSSGNTIYF
V gene: TRBV14; clone size: many; J gene: TRBJ2-7; D gene: NA; CDR3 DNA: TGTGCCAGCAGTCCGGCTGACTACGAGCAGTACTTC; CDR3 protein: CASSPADYEQYF
V gene: TRBV5-6; clone size: few; J gene: TRBJ2-3; D gene: NA; CDR3 DNA: TGTGCCAGCAGCGTAAGGGGAGTCGAGTATTTT; CDR3 protein: CASSVRGVEYF
V gene: TRBV6-5; clone size: NA; J gene: TRBJ1-6; D gene: NA; CDR3 DNA: TGTGCCAGCAGTGCCACAGGGCTCCCACTGTATAATTCACCCCTCCACTTT; CDR3 protein: CASSATGLPLYNSPLHF
V gene: TRBV19; clone size: many; J gene: TRBJ2-5; D gene: TRBD2; CDR3 DNA: TGTGCCAGTAGCCCTAGCGGCCAAGAGACCCAGTACTTC; CDR3 protein: CASSPSGQETQYF
V gene: TRBV4-1; clone size: many; J gene: TRBJ2-7; D gene: NA; CDR3 DNA: TGCGCCAGCAGCCAAGATCCCCAGAGACCCTCTCCCAACGAGCAGTACTTC; CDR3 protein: CASSQDPQRPSPNEQYF
V gene: TRBV2; clone size: NA; J gene: TRBJ1-4; D gene: NA; CDR3 DNA: TGTGCCAGCACAGGACGGATGTATAATGAAAAACTGTTTTTT; CDR3 protein: CASTGRMYNEKLFF
V gene: TRBV6-2/TRBV6-3; clone size: many; J gene: TRBJ2-6; D gene: TRBD1; CDR3 DNA: TGTGCCACCGGAAGGGACAGGGGGCTCTCTGGGGCCAACGTCCTGACTTTC; CDR3 protein: CATGRDRGLSGANVLTF
V gene: TRBV7-6; clone size: NA; J gene: TRBJ2-2; D gene: TRBD2; CDR3 DNA: TGTGCCAGCAGCTTTGCTAGCGGGGGGGCCCCCGGGGAGCTGTTTTTT; CDR3 protein: CASSFASGGAPGELFF
V gene: TRBV6-5; clone size: many; J gene: TRBJ2-1; D gene: TRBD2; CDR3 DNA: TGTGCCAGCAGCCCAGGGACTAGCGTCAATGAGCAGTTCTTC; CDR3 protein: CASSPGTSVNEQFF
V gene: TRBV7-8; clone size: NA; J gene: TRBJ2-7; D gene: NA; CDR3 DNA: TGTGCCAGCAGCTCAACCTTACTGTTCTACGAGCAGTACTTC; CDR3 protein: CASSSTLLFYEQYF
V gene: TRBV11-1; clone size: many; J gene: TRBJ2-6; D gene: NA; CDR3 DNA: TGTGCCAGCAGCCCGGAGGGAAGCGGTAGGGCCAACGTCCTGACTTTC; CDR3 protein: CASSPEGSGRANVLTF
V gene: TRBV6-4; clone size: NA; J gene: TRBJ1-6; D gene: NA; CDR3 DNA: TGTGCCAGCAGACTAGACTCCAATTCACCCCTCCACTTT; CDR3 protein: CASRLDSNSPLHF
V gene: TRBV3-2; clone size: many; J gene: TRBJ1-2; D gene: NA; CDR3 DNA: TGTGCCAGCAGCCATTCAAGGGGGCTGAACTATGGCTACACCTTC; CDR3 protein: CASSHSRGLNYGYTF
V gene: TRBV5-6; clone size: many; J gene: TRBJ1-6; D gene: TRBD1; CDR3 DNA: TGTGCCAGCAGCCGAACCTTCGGGACAGCAAATTCACCCCTCCACTTT; CDR3 protein: CASSRTFGTANSPLHF
V gene: TRBV20-1; clone size: NA; J gene: TRBJ1-5; D gene: NA; CDR3 DNA: TGCAGTGCTAGTGATGGGGGCAATCAGCCCCAGCATTTT; CDR3 protein: CSASDGGNQPQHF
V gene: TRBV29-1; clone size: many; J gene: TRBJ1-5; D gene: NA; CDR3 DNA: TGCAGCGTCGCGGGCAGTTGGAATCAGCCCCAGCATTTT; CDR3 protein: CSVAGSWNQPQHF
V gene: TRBV12-3/TRBV12-4; clone size: many; J gene: TRBJ2-1; D gene: NA; CDR3 DNA: TGTGCCAGCAGTTTCTTCCAGCTCAATGAGCAGTTCTTC; CDR3 protein: CASSFFQLNEQFF
V gene: TRBV6-5; clone size: few; J gene: TRBJ2-5; D gene: TRBD2; CDR3 DNA: TGTGCCAGCTGGACTAGCGGGGGACAAGAGACCCAGTACTTC; CDR3 protein: CASWTSGGQETQYF
V gene: TRBV10-1; clone size: NA; J gene: TRBJ2-5; D gene: NA; CDR3 DNA: TGCGCCAGCAGTGATACTTCTGTGGAGACCCAGTACTTC; CDR3 protein: CASSDTSVETQYF
V gene: TRBV5-6; clone size: many; J gene: TRBJ1-6; D gene: TRBD1; CDR3 DNA: TGTGCCAGCAGCTTGTGGGACAGGGAATTTTTGTCACCCCTCCACTTT; CDR3 protein: CASSLWDREFLSPLHF
V gene: TRBV19; clone size: NA; J gene: TRBJ1-5; D gene: NA; CDR3 DNA: TGTGCCAGTAGTATCCCTTATAGCAATCAGCCCCAGCATTTT; CDR3 protein: CASSIPYSNQPQHF
V gene: TRBV12-3/TRBV12-4; clone size: many; J gene: TRBJ1-1; D gene: TRBD1; CDR3 DNA: TGTGCCAGCAGCCCTAGACAGGGGGCTTATAACACTGAAGCTTTCTTT; CDR3 protein: CASSPRQGAYNTEAFF
V gene: TRBV4-3; clone size: many; J gene: TRBJ2-5; D gene: TRBD2; CDR3 DNA: TGCGCCAGCAGCCAAGGACTAGCGGGGCAAGAGACCCAGTACTTC; CDR3 protein: CASSQGLAGQETQYF
V gene: TRBV4-3; clone size: NA; J gene: TRBJ1-5; D gene: NA; CDR3 DNA: TGCGCCAGCAGCCAAGGGAATAGCAATCAGCCCCAGCATTTT; CDR3 protein: CASSQGNSNQPQHF
V gene: TRBV3-1; clone size: NA; J gene: TRBJ2-6; D gene: TRBD2; CDR3 DNA: TGTGCCAGCAGCCTGAGACTAGCGGGGCCCTCTGGGGCCAACGTCCTGACTTTC; CDR3 protein: CASSLRLAGPSGANVLTF
V gene: TRBV6-2/TRBV6-3; clone size: many; J gene: TRBJ2-3; D gene: NA; CDR3 DNA: TGTGCCAGCAGTTACTCCCACACAGATACGCAGTATTTT; CDR3 protein: CASSYSHTDTQYF
V gene: TRBV27; clone size: many; J gene: TRBJ2-1; D gene: NA; CDR3 DNA: TGTGCCAGCAGTTTGGGGGCCGATGAGCAGTTCTTC; CDR3 protein: CASSLGADEQFF
V gene: TRBV11-2; clone size: many; J gene: TRBJ2-1; D gene: TRBD2; CDR3 DNA: TGTGCCAGCAGCCCAAGCGTGGGGGTACTAGCGGGGCCTTGGAGGGGTGCAGATGAGCAGTTCTTC; CDR3 protein: CASSPSVGVLAGPWRGADEQFF
V gene: TRBV5-1; clone size: few; J gene: TRBJ2-5; D gene: NA; CDR3 DNA: TGCGCCAGCAGCTTGGACGACGCGGGGACGTACCAAGAGACCCAGTACTTC; CDR3 protein: CASSLDDAGTYQETQYF
V gene: TRBV18; clone size: NA; J gene: TRBJ2-3; D gene: NA; CDR3 DNA: TGTGCCAGCTCAACAGCCCCCGGGACAGATACGCAGTATTTT; CDR3 protein: CASSTAPGTDTQYF
V gene: TRBV5-1; clone size: NA; J gene: TRBJ2-5; D gene: NA; CDR3 DNA: TGCGCCAGCAGCTTGGATCGGGGGGCTATTGAGACCCAGTACTTC; CDR3 protein: CASSLDRGAIETQYF
V gene: TRBV4-1; clone size: NA; J gene: TRBJ1-1; D gene: NA; CDR3 DNA: TGCGCCAGCAGGTTCCGGGCCCAAGCACCTGAAGCTTTCTTT; CDR3 protein: CASRFRAQAPEAFF
V gene: TRBV12-3/TRBV12-4; clone size: many; J gene: TRBJ1-1; D gene: NA; CDR3 DNA: TGTGCCAGCAGTTTCCTCACTGAAGCTTTCTTT; CDR3 protein: CASSFLTEAFF
V gene: TRBV12-3/TRBV12-4; clone size: NA; J gene: TRBJ1-1; D gene: NA; CDR3 DNA: TGTGCCAGCAGCCTTTCTGGTGGCATGAACACTGAAGCTTTCTTT; CDR3 protein: CASSLSGGMNTEAFF